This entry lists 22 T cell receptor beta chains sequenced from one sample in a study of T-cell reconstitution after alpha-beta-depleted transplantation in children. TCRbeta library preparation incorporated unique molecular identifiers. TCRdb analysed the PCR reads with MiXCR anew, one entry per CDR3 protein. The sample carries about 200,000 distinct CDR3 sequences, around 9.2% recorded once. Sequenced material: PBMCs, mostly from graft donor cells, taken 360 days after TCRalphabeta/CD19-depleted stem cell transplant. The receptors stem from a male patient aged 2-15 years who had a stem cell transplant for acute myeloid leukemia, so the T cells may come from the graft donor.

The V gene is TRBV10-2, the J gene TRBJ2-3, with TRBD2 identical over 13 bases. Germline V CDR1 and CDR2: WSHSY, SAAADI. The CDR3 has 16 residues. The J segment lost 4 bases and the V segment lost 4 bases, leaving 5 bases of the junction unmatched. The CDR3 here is CASSGPLAGGPDTQYF. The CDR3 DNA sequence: TGCGCCAGCAGTGGTCCACTAGCGGGGGGGCCAGATACGCAGTATTTT.

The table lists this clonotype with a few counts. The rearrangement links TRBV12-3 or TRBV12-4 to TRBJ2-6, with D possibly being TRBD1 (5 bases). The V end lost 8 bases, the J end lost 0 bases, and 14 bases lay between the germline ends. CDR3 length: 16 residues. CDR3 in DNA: TGTGCCAGCGTACAGGTGGCCCTCTCTGGGGCCAACGTCCTGACTTTC. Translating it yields CASVQVALSGANVLTF.

CDR3 protein: CASSPTGVYTGELFF. CDR3 in DNA: TGTGCCAGCAGCCCGACAGGGGTCTACACCGGGGAGCTGTTTTTT. The chain is built from TRBV7-9 and TRBJ2-2; 8 bases match TRBD1. The CDR3 totals 15 residues. J lost 3 bases, V lost 5 bases, and 5 bases had no gene match. CDR1 and CDR2 (germline): SEHNR, FQNEAQ (reference sequence).

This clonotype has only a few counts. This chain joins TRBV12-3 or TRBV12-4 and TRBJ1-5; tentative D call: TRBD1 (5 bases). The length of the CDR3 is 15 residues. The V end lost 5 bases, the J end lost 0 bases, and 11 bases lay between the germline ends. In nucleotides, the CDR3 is TGTGCCAGCAGTCCGGACACTCATAGCAATCAGCCCCAGCATTTT. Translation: CASSPDTHSNQPQHF.

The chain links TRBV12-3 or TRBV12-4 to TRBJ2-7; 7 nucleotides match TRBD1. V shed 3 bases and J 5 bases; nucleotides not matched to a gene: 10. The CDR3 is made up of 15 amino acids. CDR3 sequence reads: CASSFFGQVRNEQYF. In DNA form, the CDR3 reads TGTGCCAGCAGTTTTTTCGGACAGGTTCGGAACGAGCAGTACTTC.

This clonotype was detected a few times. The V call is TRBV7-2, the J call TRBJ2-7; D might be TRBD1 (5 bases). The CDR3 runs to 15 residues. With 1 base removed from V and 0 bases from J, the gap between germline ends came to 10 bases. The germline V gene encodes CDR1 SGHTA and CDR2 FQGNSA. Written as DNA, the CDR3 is TGTGCCAGCAGCTTAGTGCGGACAAGCTCCTACGAGCAGTACTTC. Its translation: CASSLVRTSSYEQYF.

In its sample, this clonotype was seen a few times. CDR3 residues: CASSLSSVHEQFF. The CDR3 coding sequence is TGTGCCAGCAGCTTAAGCTCGGTTCATGAGCAGTTCTTC. The chain joins TRBV7-3 to TRBJ2-1; D gene uncertain. Germline lookup yields CDR1 SGHTA and CDR2 FQGTGA. Between the trimmed V and J ends, which lost 1 base and 8 bases, there was a span of 9 bases. The CDR3 has 13 residues.

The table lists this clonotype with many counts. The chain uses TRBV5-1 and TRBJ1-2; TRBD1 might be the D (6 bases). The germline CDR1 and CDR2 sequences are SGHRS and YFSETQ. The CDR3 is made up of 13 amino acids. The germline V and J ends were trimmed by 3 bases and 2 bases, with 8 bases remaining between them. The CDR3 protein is CASSSTGNYGYTF. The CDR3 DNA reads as TGCGCCAGCAGCTCGACAGGAAACTATGGCTACACCTTC. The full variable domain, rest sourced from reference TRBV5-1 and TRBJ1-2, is KAGVTQTPRYLIKTRGQQVTLSCSPISGHRSVSWYQQTPGQGLQFLFEYFSETQRNKGNFPGRFSGRQFSNSRSEMNVSTLELGDSALYLCASSSTGNYGYTFGSGTRLTVV.

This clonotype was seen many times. This CDR3 reads CSVVAPEHRSYNEQFF. CDR3 bases: TGCAGCGTTGTCGCCCCGGAGCACCGCTCCTACAATGAGCAGTTCTTC. This chain links TRBV29-1 with TRBJ2-1; D uncertain. The germline V and J ends were trimmed by 4 bases and 0 bases, with 16 bases remaining between them. CDR1 SQVTM and CDR2 ANQGSEA come from the germline V gene. The CDR3 covers 16 residues.

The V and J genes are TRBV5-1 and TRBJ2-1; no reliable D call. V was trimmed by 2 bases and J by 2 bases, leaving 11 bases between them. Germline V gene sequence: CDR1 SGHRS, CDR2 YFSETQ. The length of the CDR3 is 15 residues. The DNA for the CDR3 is TGCGCCAGCAGCTTTGGGGTAGTTGCCTACAATGAGCAGTTCTTC. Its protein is CASSFGVVAYNEQFF.

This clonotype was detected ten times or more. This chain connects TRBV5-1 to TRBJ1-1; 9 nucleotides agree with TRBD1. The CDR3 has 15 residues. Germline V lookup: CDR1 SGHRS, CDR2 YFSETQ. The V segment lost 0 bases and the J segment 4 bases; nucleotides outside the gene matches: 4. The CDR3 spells CASSLVTGGFTEAFF. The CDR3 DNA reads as TGCGCCAGCAGCTTGGTGACAGGGGGGTTCACTGAAGCTTTCTTT.

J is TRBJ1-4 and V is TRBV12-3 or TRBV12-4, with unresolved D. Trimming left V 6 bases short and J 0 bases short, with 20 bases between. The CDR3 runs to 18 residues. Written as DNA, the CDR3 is TGTGCCAGCAGCCTATTGGTGTCACCCGTCTCAACTAATGAAAAACTGTTTTTT. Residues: CASSLLVSPVSTNEKLFF.

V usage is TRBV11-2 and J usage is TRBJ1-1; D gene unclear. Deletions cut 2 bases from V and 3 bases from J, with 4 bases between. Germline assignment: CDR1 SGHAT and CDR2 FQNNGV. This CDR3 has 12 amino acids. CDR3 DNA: TGTGCCAGCAGCTTAATATACACTGAAGCTTTCTTT. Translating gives CASSLIYTEAFF. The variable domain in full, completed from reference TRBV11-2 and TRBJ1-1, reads EAGVAQSPRYKIIEKRQSVAFWCNPISGHATLYWYQQILGQGPKLLIQFQNNGVVDDSQLPKDRFSAERLKGVDSTLKIQPAKLEDSAVYLCASSLIYTEAFFGQGTRLTVV.

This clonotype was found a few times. CDR3: CASSLFDWDRQTVEYF. The CDR3 nucleotides read TGTGCCAGCAGCTTATTCGATTGGGACAGGCAGACGGTAGAGTACTTC. The rearrangement uses TRBV11-2 and TRBJ2-5; 8 bases fit TRBD1. CDR1 SGHAT and CDR2 FQNNGV come from the germline V gene. This CDR3 spans 16 amino acids. V gave up 2 bases and J gave up 12 bases; unmatched junction bases: 17.

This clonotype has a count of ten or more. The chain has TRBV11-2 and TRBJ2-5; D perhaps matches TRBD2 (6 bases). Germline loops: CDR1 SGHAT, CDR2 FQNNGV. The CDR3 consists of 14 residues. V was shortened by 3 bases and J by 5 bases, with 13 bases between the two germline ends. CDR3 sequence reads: CASSFGSGGETQYF. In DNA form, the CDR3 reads TGTGCCAGCAGCTTCGGTAGCGGTGGGGAGACCCAGTACTTC.

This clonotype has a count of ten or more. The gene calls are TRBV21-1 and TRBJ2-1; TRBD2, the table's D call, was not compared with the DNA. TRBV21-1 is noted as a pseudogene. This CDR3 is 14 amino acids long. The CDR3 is CASSTPSGYNEQFF. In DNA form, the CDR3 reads TGTGCCAGCAGCACACCTAGCGGGTACAATGAGCAGTTCTTC.

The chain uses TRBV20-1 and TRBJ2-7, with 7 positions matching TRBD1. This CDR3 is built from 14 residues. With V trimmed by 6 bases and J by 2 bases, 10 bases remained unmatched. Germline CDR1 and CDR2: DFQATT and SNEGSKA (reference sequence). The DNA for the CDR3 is TGCAGTGCGGAGAGGGACAGACAGACCTACGAGCAGTACTTC. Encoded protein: CSAERDRQTYEQYF.

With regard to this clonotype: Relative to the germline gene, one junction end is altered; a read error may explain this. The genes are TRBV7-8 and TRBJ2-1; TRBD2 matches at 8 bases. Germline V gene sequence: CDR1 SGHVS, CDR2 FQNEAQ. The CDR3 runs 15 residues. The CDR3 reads CPSSLGRLAYNEQFF. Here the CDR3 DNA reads TGTCCCAGCAGCTTAGGTCGACTAGCGTACAATGAGCAGTTCTTC.

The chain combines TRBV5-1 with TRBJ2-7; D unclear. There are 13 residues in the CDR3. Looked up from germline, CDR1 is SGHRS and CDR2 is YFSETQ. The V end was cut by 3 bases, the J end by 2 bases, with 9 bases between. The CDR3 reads CASSSDGTYEQYF. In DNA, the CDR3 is TGCGCCAGCAGCTCGGACGGAACCTACGAGCAGTACTTC.

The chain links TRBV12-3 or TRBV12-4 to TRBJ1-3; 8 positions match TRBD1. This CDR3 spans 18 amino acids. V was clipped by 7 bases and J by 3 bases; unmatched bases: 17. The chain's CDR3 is CASITGGGGNLFGNTIYF. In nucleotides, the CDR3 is TGTGCCAGCATCACAGGGGGAGGGGGGAATCTCTTTGGAAACACCATATATTTT.

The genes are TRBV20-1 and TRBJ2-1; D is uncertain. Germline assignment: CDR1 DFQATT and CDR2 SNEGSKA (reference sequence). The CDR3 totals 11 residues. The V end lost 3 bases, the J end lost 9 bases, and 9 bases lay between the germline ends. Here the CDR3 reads CSASPTPEQFF. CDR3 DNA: TGCAGTGCTAGCCCGACCCCTGAGCAGTTCTTC.

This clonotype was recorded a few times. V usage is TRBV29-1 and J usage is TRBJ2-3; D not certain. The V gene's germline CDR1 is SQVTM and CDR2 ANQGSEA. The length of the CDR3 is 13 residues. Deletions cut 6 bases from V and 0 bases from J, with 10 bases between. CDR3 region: CSVHLGSTDTQYF. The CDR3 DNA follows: TGCAGCGTCCACCTAGGTAGCACAGATACGCAGTATTTT.